The 30 T cell receptor beta chains below all came from one sample that was sequenced in a study of blood T cell repertoires in COVID-19. Clones were read by immunoSEQ multiplex PCR, and TCRdb kept only the in-frame ones, dropping some. This repertoire shows around 130,000 clones, around 87% found once; its top ten account for more than 3.5%. Sequenced input: peripheral blood. The receptors here all came from a woman aged 60 to 75 with acute or convalescent COVID-19.

The rearrangement joins TRBV30 to TRBJ2-2; weak D call: TRBD2 (5 bases). Germline CDR1 GTSNPN, CDR2 SVGIG (reference sequence). Trimming took 4 bases from V and 6 from J, leaving 15 bases between them. The CDR3 covers 14 residues. The CDR3 nucleotides are TGTGCCTGGAATTTGGCGGGCCCCCCCGGGGAGCTGTTTTTT. This gives the protein CAWNLAGPPGELFF.

In DNA, the CDR3 is TGTGCCAGCAGTTACCGCCAGGGCGACACAGATACGCAGTATTTT. Encoded protein: CASSYRQGDTDTQYF. This chain uses TRBV6-6 with TRBJ2-3, with D perhaps TRBD1 (5 bases). The V gene lost 2 bases and the J gene lost 2 bases, with 11 bases spanning the gap. Looked up from germline, CDR1 is MNHNY and CDR2 is SVGAGI (reference sequence). The CDR3 is 15 residues long.

The rearrangement links TRBV12-5 to TRBJ1-1, with D uncertain. The V end lost 1 base, the J end lost 1 base, and 7 bases lay between the germline ends. The CDR3 covers 14 residues. Germline V gene data show CDR1 as LGHNT and CDR2 as FRNRAP. CDR3 protein: CASGLGHQNTEAFF. The CDR3 coding sequence is TGTGCTAGTGGTTTGGGGCACCAGAACACTGAAGCTTTCTTT.

This rearrangement joins TRBV28 to TRBJ1-2; D is uncertain. Per the germline V gene, CDR1 is MDHEN and CDR2 is SYDVKM. This CDR3 spans 13 amino acids. The V end was cut by 5 bases, the J end by 2 bases, with 9 bases between. CDR3 coding DNA: TGTGCCAGCAGTGCCGGTTTGAACTATGGCTACACCTTC. Protein: CASSAGLNYGYTF.

The chain links TRBV19 to TRBJ2-1; 7 nucleotides align to TRBD2. Trimming at V came to 4 bases and at J to 2 bases, leaving 11 bases not matched to a gene. This CDR3 region has 17 residues. Germline V gene lookup returns CDR1 LNHDA and CDR2 SQIVND (reference sequence). The CDR3 sequence is CASSTLIAGSTYNEQFF. CDR3 coding DNA: TGTGCCAGTAGTACCTTAATAGCGGGCTCGACCTACAATGAGCAGTTCTTC.

The rearrangement joins TRBV12-3 or TRBV12-4 to TRBJ2-2; unclear D gene. The CDR3 has 11 residues. Trimming pared 6 bases from V and 5 bases from J, leaving 4 bases between. CDR3 loop: CASRSTGELFF. CDR3 nucleotides: TGTGCCAGCAGATCGACCGGGGAGCTGTTTTTT.

This clone was picked up one time. This sequence joins TRBV5-1 and TRBJ2-2, with 8 bases identical to TRBD2. With V trimmed by 5 bases and J by 6 bases, 15 bases remained unmatched. The CDR3 has 17 amino acids. In germline, CDR1 is SGHRS, CDR2 YFSETQ. The chain's CDR3 is CASRINPGTRVSGELFF. The CDR3 coding sequence is TGCGCCAGCAGAATAAACCCCGGGACTAGAGTCTCCGGGGAGCTGTTTTTT.

The chain combines TRBV7-8 with TRBJ2-1; weak D call: TRBD1 (5 bases). Deletions cut 0 bases from V and 9 bases from J, with 9 bases between. The CDR3 length is 13 residues. Germline CDR1 reads SGHVS; CDR2 reads FQNEAQ. This CDR3 reads CASSLATVFEQFF. The DNA for the CDR3 is TGTGCCAGCAGCTTAGCGACAGTCTTTGAGCAGTTCTTC.

The chain has TRBV7-2 and TRBJ2-5; tentatively, D is TRBD1 (6 bases). The ends were cut back, 5 bases at V and 7 bases at J, with 17 bases in the middle. From germline, CDR1 is SGHTA and CDR2 FQGNSA. CDR3 length: 14 residues. The CDR3 loop reads CASSPLGAGVTQYF. The CDR3, as DNA: TGTGCCAGCAGCCCCCTAGGGGCAGGGGTGACCCAGTACTTC. Combining the CDR3 with reference TRBV7-2 and TRBJ2-5 gives the whole variable domain GAGVSQSPSNKVTEKGKDVELRCDPISGHTALYWYRQSLGQGLEFLIYFQGNSAPDKSGLPSDRFSAERTGGSVSTLTIQRTQQEDSAVYLCASSPLGAGVTQYFGPGTRLLVL.

The CDR3 loop is CASSEDRSNYGYTF. CDR3 coding DNA: TGTGCCAGCAGTGAGGACAGGTCCAACTATGGCTACACCTTC. The chain joins TRBV2 to TRBJ1-2, with TRBD1 matching 7 bases. The CDR3 runs to 14 residues. V was clipped by 3 bases and J by 2 bases; unmatched bases: 3. The germline V gene has CDR1 SNHLY and CDR2 FYNNEI.

The genes are TRBV2 and TRBJ1-3; weak D call: TRBD1 (5 bases). The V and J ends lost 6 bases and 0 bases respectively, with 9 bases between them. Germline CDR1 reads SNHLY; CDR2 reads FYNNEI. This CDR3 region has 14 residues. CDR3 in DNA: TGTGCCAGCAGACCGGGACTCTCTGGAAACACCATATATTTT. It encodes CASRPGLSGNTIYF.

This chain links TRBV27 with TRBJ1-1, with D perhaps matching TRBD1 (5 bases). This CDR3 region has 16 residues. Germline-derived CDR1 and CDR2 are MNHEY and SMNVEV (reference sequence). Between the trimmed V and J ends, which lost 2 bases and 8 bases, there was a span of 21 bases. The CDR3 region is CASSLKPPAATGEAFF. DNA of the CDR3: TGTGCCAGCAGTTTAAAACCCCCGGCAGCCACAGGCGAAGCTTTCTTT.

The genes are TRBV19 and TRBJ1-5, with TRBD1 matching 8 bases. The CDR3 extends over 15 amino acids. Germline V CDR1 and CDR2: LNHDA, SQIVND (reference sequence). With V trimmed by 2 bases and J by 4 bases, 4 bases remained unmatched. In DNA form, the CDR3 reads TGTGCCAGTAGTATACAGGGGGCCCGAAATCAGCCCCAGCATTTT. Residues: CASSIQGARNQPQHF.

V gene TRBV20-1 combines with J gene TRBJ2-5; no clear D. The length of the CDR3 is 11 residues. Germline lookup yields CDR1 DFQATT and CDR2 SNEGSKA (reference sequence). The V gene lost 3 bases and the J gene lost 4 bases, with 6 bases spanning the gap. The CDR3 loop reads CSASGVETQYF. CDR3 bases: TGCAGTGCTAGCGGTGTAGAGACCCAGTACTTC.

This chain links TRBV6-6 with TRBJ2-7; perhaps TRBD2 as D (5 bases). This CDR3 spans 13 amino acids. Germline V gives CDR1 MNHNY, CDR2 SVGAGI (reference sequence). Trimming shortened V by 4 bases and J by 2 bases, and 9 bases separated the two germline ends. CDR3 in amino acids: CASSLGSTYEQYF. The CDR3 nucleotides read TGTGCCAGCAGTTTGGGGAGTACCTACGAGCAGTACTTC.

V and J are TRBV11-2 and TRBJ2-1, with TRBD1 as a possible D gene (5 bases). From germline, CDR1 is SGHAT and CDR2 FQNNGV. V was shortened by 3 bases and J by 3 bases, with 12 bases between the two germline ends. CDR3 length: 15 amino acids. In DNA, the CDR3 is TGTGCCAGCAGCTTCCAGGGAATAGACTACAATGAGCAGTTCTTC. The encoded protein is CASSFQGIDYNEQFF.

The chain joins TRBV19 to TRBJ2-5, with a possible D match to TRBD1 (6 bases). Between the trimmed V and J ends, which lost 6 bases and 1 base, there was a span of 9 bases. The CDR3 has 13 amino acids. CDR1 is LNHDA, CDR2 SQIVND, per germline (reference sequence). This CDR3 reads CASSQGRQETQYF. CDR3 coding DNA: TGTGCCAGTAGCCAGGGGCGCCAAGAGACCCAGTACTTC.

The chain is built from TRBV10-3 and TRBJ1-2; TRBD1 aligns across 7 bases. After removal of 2 bases from V and 4 bases from J, the junction contained 1 base not matched to a gene. CDR1 ENHRY and CDR2 SYGVKD come from the germline V gene. The CDR3 loop spans 13 amino acids. CDR3 DNA: TGTGCCATCAGTGAGCCAGGGGGCTATGGCTACACCTTC. Translating gives CAISEPGGYGYTF.

This chain links TRBV7-6 with TRBJ2-2, with unresolved D. V lost 8 bases to trimming and J lost 7 bases, with 8 bases between them. Per germline, CDR1 SGHVS and CDR2 FNYEAQ. This CDR3 is 11 amino acids long. The CDR3 here is CASHGGGELFF. The CDR3 bases are TGTGCCAGCCACGGCGGCGGGGAGCTGTTTTTT.

The chain employs TRBV18 and TRBJ1-1; 7 bases are shared with TRBD1. With 4 bases clipped from V and 1 base from J, the junction kept 6 bases outside the gene matches. From germline, CDR1 is KGHSH and CDR2 LQKENI. CDR3 length: 15 amino acids. CDR3 DNA sequence: TGTGCCAGCTCACGTTCGACAGGGACGAACACTGAAGCTTTCTTT. Its protein is CASSRSTGTNTEAFF.

The V and J genes are TRBV11-2 and TRBJ1-4; tentative D call: TRBD1 (6 bases). Germline V gives CDR1 SGHAT, CDR2 FQNNGV. V lost 5 bases and J 6 bases, leaving 13 bases between the germline ends. CDR3 length: 14 residues. CDR3 nucleotide sequence: TGTGCCAGCAGCAAGGGGGGGTATGATGAAAAACTGTTTTTT. It yields the protein CASSKGGYDEKLFF.

The chain employs TRBV7-9 and TRBJ2-5, with 10 bases aligning to TRBD2. This CDR3 is built from 15 residues. Germline CDR1 reads SEHNR; CDR2 reads FQNEAQ (reference sequence). V trimming: 5 bases; J trimming: 5 bases; junction bases outside the gene matches: 8. CDR3 amino acids: CASSLGLAAVETQYF. As DNA, the CDR3 is TGTGCCAGCAGCCTTGGACTAGCGGCTGTTGAGACCCAGTACTTC.

This chain joins TRBV6-4 and TRBJ1-1; no clear D gene. Trimming took 4 bases from V and 0 from J, leaving 6 bases between them. CDR3 length: 13 residues. Germline loops: CDR1 MRHNA, CDR2 SNTAGT. The CDR3 bases are TGTGCCAGCAGTGTTGAGTTGAACACTGAAGCTTTCTTT. Its protein is CASSVELNTEAFF.

This clone was counted only a few times. V is TRBV29-1 and J is TRBJ1-1, with 7 bases matching TRBD1. Germline trimming cut 6 bases from V and 1 base from J; bases unmatched to any gene: 5. The CDR3 loop spans 13 amino acids. The germline V gene encodes CDR1 SQVTM and CDR2 ANQGSEA. The CDR3 sequence is CSVNSGGNTEAFF. As DNA, the CDR3 is TGCAGCGTAAACTCAGGGGGGAACACTGAAGCTTTCTTT. Complete variable domain (other parts from reference TRBV29-1 and TRBJ1-1): SAVISQKPSRDICQRGTSLTIQCQVDSQVTMMFWYRQQPGQSLTLIATANQGSEATYESGFVIDKFPISRPNLTFSTLTVSNMSPEDSSIYLCSVNSGGNTEAFFGQGTRLTVV.

This sequence joins TRBV11-2 and TRBJ1-5; TRBD1 matches 7 bases. The ends lost 4 bases at V and 7 bases at J; junction bases unmatched: 4. In germline, CDR1 is SGHAT, CDR2 FQNNGV. This CDR3 has 13 amino acids. CDR3 loop: CASSSQTGQPQHF. Written as DNA, the CDR3 is TGTGCCAGCAGCTCGCAGACAGGGCAGCCCCAGCATTTT.

The chain links TRBV4-2 to TRBJ2-3; 10 nucleotides align to TRBD2. The CDR3 runs 18 residues. Germline V CDR1 and CDR2: LGHNA, YNFKEQ. The V gene end was trimmed by 0 bases and the J gene end by 4 bases; junction bases not matched to a gene: 10. CDR3 residues: CASSQELLASGRADTQYF. CDR3 coding DNA: TGTGCCAGCAGCCAAGAATTACTGGCAAGCGGGAGGGCAGATACGCAGTATTTT.

The DNA for the CDR3 is TGTGCCACCAGTGACAAACAACTAGCGGGAGCACACAATGAGCAGTTCTTC. Translated: CATSDKQLAGAHNEQFF. The V call is TRBV24-1, the J call TRBJ2-1; 11 nucleotides align to TRBD2. The V segment lost 4 bases and the J segment 5 bases; nucleotides outside the gene matches: 9. This CDR3 spans 17 amino acids. Germline-derived CDR1 and CDR2 are KGHDR and SFDVKD.

This chain links TRBV2 with TRBJ2-1; D gene unclear. Trimming left V 5 bases short and J 4 bases short, with 15 bases between. The germline V gene has CDR1 SNHLY and CDR2 FYNNEI. This CDR3 has 15 amino acids. The CDR3 coding sequence is TGTGCCAGCAGTAGAGAGAGACTTAAATACAATGAGCAGTTCTTC. As protein: CASSRERLKYNEQFF.

This clone has just one count. The chain couples TRBV23-1 to TRBJ2-1; possible D gene TRBD2, 6 bases. TRBV23-1 is labeled an ORF, and its function is uncertain. V gave up 4 bases and J gave up 9 bases, with 16 bases separating them. The CDR3 is 14 residues long. The DNA for the CDR3 is TGCGCCAGCAGTCGTTTCGGGAGAGTCAGTGAGCAGTTCTTC. It translates to CASSRFGRVSEQFF.

This chain connects TRBV5-1 to TRBJ2-3, with D uncertain. Germline-derived CDR1 and CDR2 are SGHRS and YFSETQ. The CDR3 totals 13 residues. The ends were cut back, 0 bases at V and 5 bases at J, with 7 bases in the middle. The CDR3 sequence: CASSLVSEDTQYF. The DNA of the CDR3 is TGCGCCAGCAGCTTGGTATCAGAAGATACGCAGTATTTT.